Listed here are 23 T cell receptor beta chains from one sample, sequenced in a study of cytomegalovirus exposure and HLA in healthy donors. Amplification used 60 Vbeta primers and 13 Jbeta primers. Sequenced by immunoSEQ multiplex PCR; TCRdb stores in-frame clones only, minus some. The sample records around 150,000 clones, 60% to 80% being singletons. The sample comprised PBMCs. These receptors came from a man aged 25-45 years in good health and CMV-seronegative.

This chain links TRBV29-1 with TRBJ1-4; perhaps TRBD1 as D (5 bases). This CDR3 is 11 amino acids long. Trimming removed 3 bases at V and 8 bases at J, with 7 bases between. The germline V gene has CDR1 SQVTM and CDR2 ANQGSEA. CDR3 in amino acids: CSVETDEKLFF. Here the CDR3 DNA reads TGCAGCGTTGAGACAGACGAAAAACTGTTTTTT.

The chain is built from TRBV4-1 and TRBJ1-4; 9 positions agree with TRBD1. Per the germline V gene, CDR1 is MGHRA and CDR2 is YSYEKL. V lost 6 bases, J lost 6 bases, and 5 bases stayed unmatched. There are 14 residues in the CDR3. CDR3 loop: CASRRRQGDEKLFF. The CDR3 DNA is TGCGCCAGCAGACGACGACAGGGGGATGAAAAACTGTTTTTT.

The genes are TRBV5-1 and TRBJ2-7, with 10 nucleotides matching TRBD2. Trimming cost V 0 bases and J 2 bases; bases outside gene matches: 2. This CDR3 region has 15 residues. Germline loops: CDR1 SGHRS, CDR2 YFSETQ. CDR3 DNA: TGCGCCAGCAGCTTGGAACTAGCGGGACCCTACGAGCAGTACTTC. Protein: CASSLELAGPYEQYF.

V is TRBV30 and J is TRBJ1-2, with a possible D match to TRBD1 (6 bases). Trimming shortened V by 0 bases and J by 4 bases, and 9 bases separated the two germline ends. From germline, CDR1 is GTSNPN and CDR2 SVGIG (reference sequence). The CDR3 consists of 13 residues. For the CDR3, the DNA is TGTGCCTGGAGTGTCTCGACAGGCTATGGCTACACCTTC. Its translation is CAWSVSTGYGYTF.

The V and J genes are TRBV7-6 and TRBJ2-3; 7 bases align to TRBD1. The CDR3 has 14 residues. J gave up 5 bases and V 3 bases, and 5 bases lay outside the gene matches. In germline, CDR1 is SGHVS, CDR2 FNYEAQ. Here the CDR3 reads CASSFRTGEDTQYF. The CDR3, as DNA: TGTGCCAGCAGCTTCCGAACAGGGGAAGATACGCAGTATTTT.

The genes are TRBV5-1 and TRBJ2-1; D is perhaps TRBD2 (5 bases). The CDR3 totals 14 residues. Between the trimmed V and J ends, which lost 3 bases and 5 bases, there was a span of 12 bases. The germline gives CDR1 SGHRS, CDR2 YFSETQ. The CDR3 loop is CASSSPSGDNEQFF. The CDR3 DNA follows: TGCGCCAGCAGCTCTCCCAGCGGTGACAATGAGCAGTTCTTC.

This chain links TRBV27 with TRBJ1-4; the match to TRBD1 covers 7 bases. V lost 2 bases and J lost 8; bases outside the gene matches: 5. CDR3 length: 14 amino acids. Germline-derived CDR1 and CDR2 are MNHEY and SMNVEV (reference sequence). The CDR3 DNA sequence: TGTGCCAGCAGTTTAGACAGGGAAGGAGAAAAACTGTTTTTT. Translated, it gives CASSLDREGEKLFF.

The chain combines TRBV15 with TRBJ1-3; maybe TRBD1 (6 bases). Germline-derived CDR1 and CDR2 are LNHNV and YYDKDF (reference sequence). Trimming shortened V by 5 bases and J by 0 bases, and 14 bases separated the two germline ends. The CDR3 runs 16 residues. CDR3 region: CATSSPGHPSGNTIYF. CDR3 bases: TGTGCCACCAGCTCACCGGGACATCCCTCTGGAAACACCATATATTTT. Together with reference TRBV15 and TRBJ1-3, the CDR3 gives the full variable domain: DAMVIQNPRYQVTQFGKPVTLSCSQTLNHNVMYWYQQKSSQAPKLLFHYYDKDFNNEADTPDNFQSRRPNTSFCFLDIRSPGLGDTAMYLCATSSPGHPSGNTIYFGEGSWLTVV.

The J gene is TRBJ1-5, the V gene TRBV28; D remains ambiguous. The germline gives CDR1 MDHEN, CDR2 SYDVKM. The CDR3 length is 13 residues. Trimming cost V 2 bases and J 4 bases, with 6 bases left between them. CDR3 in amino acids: CASSLEANQPQHF. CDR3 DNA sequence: TGTGCCAGCAGTTTAGAGGCTAATCAGCCCCAGCATTTT.

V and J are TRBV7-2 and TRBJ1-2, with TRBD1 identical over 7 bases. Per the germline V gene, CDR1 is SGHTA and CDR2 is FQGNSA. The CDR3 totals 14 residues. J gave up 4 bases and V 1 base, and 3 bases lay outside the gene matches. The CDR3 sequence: CASSLVGQVYGYTF. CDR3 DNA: TGTGCCAGCAGCTTAGTCGGACAGGTCTATGGCTACACCTTC.

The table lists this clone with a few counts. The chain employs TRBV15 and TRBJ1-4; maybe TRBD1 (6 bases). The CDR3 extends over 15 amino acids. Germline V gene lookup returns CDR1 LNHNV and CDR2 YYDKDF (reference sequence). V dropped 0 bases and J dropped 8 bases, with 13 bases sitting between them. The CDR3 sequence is CATSRDLGTREKLFF. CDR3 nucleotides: TGTGCCACCAGCAGAGATCTTGGGACACGAGAAAAACTGTTTTTT.

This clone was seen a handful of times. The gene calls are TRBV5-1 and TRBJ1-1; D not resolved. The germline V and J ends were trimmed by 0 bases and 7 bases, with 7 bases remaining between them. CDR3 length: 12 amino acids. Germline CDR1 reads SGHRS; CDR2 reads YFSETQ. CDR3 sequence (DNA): TGCGCCAGCAGCTTGGTTTCGGGTGAAGCTTTCTTT. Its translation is CASSLVSGEAFF.

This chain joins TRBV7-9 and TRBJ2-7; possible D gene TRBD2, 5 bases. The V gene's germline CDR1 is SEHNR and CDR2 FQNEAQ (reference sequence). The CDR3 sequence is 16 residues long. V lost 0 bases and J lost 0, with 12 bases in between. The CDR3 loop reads CASSLAKVAYSYEQYF. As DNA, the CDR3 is TGTGCCAGCAGCTTAGCTAAGGTAGCGTACTCCTACGAGCAGTACTTC.

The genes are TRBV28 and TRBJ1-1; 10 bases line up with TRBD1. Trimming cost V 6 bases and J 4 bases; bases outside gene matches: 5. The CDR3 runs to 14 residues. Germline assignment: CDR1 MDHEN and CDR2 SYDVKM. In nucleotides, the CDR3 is TGTGCCAGCAGCCGGACAGGGGGAGGCACTGAAGCTTTCTTT. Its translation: CASSRTGGGTEAFF.

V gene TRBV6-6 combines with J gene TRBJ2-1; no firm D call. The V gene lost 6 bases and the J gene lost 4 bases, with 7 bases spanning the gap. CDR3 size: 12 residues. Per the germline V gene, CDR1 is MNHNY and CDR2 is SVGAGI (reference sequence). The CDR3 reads CASSLQYNEQFF. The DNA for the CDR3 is TGTGCCAGCAGCTTACAATACAATGAGCAGTTCTTC.

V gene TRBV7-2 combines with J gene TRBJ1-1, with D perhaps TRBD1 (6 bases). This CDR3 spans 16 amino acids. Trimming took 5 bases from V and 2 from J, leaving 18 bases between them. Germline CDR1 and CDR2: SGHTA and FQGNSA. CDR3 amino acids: CASSPLGAGINTEAFF. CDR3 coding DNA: TGTGCCAGCAGCCCCTTGGGGGCAGGGATAAACACTGAAGCTTTCTTT.

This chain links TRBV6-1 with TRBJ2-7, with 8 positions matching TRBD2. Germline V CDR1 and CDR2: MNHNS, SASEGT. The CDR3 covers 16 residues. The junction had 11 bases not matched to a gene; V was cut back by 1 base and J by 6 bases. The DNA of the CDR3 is TGTGCCAGCAGTGAAGTTTTGGCTAGCGGGTCCCGCGAGCAGTACTTC. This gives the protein CASSEVLASGSREQYF.

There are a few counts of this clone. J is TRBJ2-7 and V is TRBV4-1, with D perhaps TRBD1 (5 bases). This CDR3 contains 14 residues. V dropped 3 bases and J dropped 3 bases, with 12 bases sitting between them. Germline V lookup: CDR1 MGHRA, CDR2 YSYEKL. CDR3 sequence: CASSHSPRDYEQYF. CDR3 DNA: TGCGCCAGCAGCCACAGTCCCAGGGACTACGAGCAGTACTTC.

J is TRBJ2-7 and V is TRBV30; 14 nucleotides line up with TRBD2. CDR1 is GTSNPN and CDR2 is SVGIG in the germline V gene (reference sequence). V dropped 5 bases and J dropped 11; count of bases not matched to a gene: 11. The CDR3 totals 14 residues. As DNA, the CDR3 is TGTGCCTGGGATAAGGGACTAGCGGGAGAGAAAAAGTACTTC. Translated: CAWDKGLAGEKKYF.

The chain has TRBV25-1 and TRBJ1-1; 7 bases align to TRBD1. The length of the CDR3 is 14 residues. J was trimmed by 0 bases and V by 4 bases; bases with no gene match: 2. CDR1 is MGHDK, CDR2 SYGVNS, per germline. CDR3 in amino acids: CASSGGQLNTEAFF. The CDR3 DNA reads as TGTGCCAGCAGTGGGGGACAGCTGAACACTGAAGCTTTCTTT.

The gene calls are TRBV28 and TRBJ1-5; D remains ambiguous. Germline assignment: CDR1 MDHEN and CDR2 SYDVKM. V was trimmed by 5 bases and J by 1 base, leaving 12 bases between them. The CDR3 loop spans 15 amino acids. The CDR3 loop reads CASSPRTGSNQPQHF. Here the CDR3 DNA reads TGTGCCAGCAGTCCGCGGACGGGAAGCAATCAGCCCCAGCATTTT.

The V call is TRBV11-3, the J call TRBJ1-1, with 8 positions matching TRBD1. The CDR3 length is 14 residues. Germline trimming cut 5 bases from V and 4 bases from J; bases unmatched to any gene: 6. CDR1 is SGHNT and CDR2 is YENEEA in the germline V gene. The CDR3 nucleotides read TGTGCCAGCAGCCTCAGGGGGCCTGGCACTGAAGCTTTCTTT. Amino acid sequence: CASSLRGPGTEAFF.

CDR3 residues: CASSFSGELFF. The CDR3 bases are TGTGCCAGCAGCTTCTCCGGGGAGCTGTTTTTT. This chain uses TRBV13 with TRBJ2-2; D unresolved. V gave up 3 bases and J gave up 6 bases, with 2 bases separating them. Germline V CDR1 and CDR2: PRHDT, FYEKMQ (reference sequence). CDR3 length: 11 residues.